Listed here are 15 T cell receptor beta chains from one sample, sequenced in a study of cytomegalovirus exposure and HLA in healthy donors. The assay was immunoSEQ multiplex PCR, and TCRdb's table has in-frame clones only and misses some. Among 250,000 to 400,000 clones listed, 88% were seen once. The sample consisted of PBMCs. The receptor source for this set is a man under 40 in good health and CMV-seronegative.

The CDR3 nucleotides are TGTGCCAGCAGCTCGTCTAGCTTTTCCGGCACAGATACGCAGTATTTT. This translates into CASSSSSFSGTDTQYF. The chain has TRBV7-8 and TRBJ2-3, with a possible D match to TRBD2 (5 bases). V shed 4 bases and J shed 1 base, with 15 bases lying between them. Germline CDR1 SGHVS, CDR2 FQNEAQ. CDR3 length: 16 amino acids.

The chain joins TRBV6-4 to TRBJ1-5; a possible D gene is TRBD1 (6 bases). This CDR3 comprises 15 residues. Germline V gene lookup returns CDR1 MRHNA and CDR2 SNTAGT. Trimming took off 4 bases at V and 4 bases at J, with 14 bases between the two ends. CDR3 sequence: CASSVGSQGNQPQHF. As DNA, the CDR3 is TGTGCCAGCAGTGTGGGGTCTCAGGGGAATCAGCCCCAGCATTTT.

This clone was seen only a few times. Written as DNA, the CDR3 is TGTGCCAGCAGCCAAGATGAGGTATTCCCCCACGAGCAGTACTTC. Translated: CASSQDEVFPHEQYF. The chain combines TRBV14 with TRBJ2-7; D not resolved. V was cut by 0 bases and J by 5 bases, with 14 bases left in between. The CDR3 is 15 amino acids. From germline, CDR1 is SGHDN and CDR2 FVKESK.

The V gene is TRBV6-1, the J gene TRBJ1-2, with 8 bases fitting TRBD1. Germline V gene lookup returns CDR1 MNHNS and CDR2 SASEGT. J lost 8 bases, V lost 5 bases, and 4 bases had no gene match. This CDR3 region has 12 residues. The CDR3: CASSLDRVGYTF. CDR3 DNA: TGTGCCAGCAGTCTGGACAGGGTAGGCTACACCTTC.

This clone came up once. This chain connects TRBV20-1 to TRBJ2-4; D not resolved. The CDR3 has 10 residues. Germline assignment: CDR1 DFQATT and CDR2 SNEGSKA (reference sequence). Trimming shortened V by 6 bases and J by 4 bases, and 4 bases separated the two germline ends. CDR3 nucleotides: TGCAGTGCATTAAAAAACATTCAGTACTTC. Its protein product is CSALKNIQYF.

The J gene is TRBJ2-3, the V gene TRBV7-9; 13 nucleotides align to TRBD2. Germline V CDR1 and CDR2: SEHNR, FQNEAQ (reference sequence). CDR3 size: 17 residues. After removal of 3 bases from V and 5 bases from J, the junction contained 8 bases not matched to a gene. The CDR3 DNA reads as TGTGCCAGCAGCTTCTCCGGGACTAGCGGGGCGGGAGATACGCAGTATTTT. This encodes CASSFSGTSGAGDTQYF.

To note about this clone: Other DNA sequences from this sample encode an identical CDR3 as well. The chain employs TRBV6-5 and TRBJ2-2, with D possibly TRBD1 on 5 matching bases. The CDR3 runs 14 residues. V shed 2 bases and J shed 2 bases, with 6 bases lying between them. Per germline, CDR1 MNHEY and CDR2 SVGAGI. The CDR3 reads CASSYRGNTGELFF. The CDR3 coding sequence is TGTGCCAGCAGTTACAGGGGTAACACCGGGGAGCTGTTTTTT.

V is TRBV10-1 and J is TRBJ2-2; D is possibly TRBD1 (5 bases). CDR3 length equals 16 residues. Germline CDR1 is WNHNN and CDR2 is SYGVQD (reference sequence). V was cut by 6 bases and J by 5 bases, with 19 bases left in between. CDR3 region: CASSPGFRDITGELFF. As DNA, the CDR3 is TGCGCCAGCAGCCCAGGGTTCCGTGATATTACCGGGGAGCTGTTTTTT.

The gene calls are TRBV5-1 and TRBJ2-7; 7 positions agree with TRBD1. V lost 1 base, J lost 0 bases, and 4 bases stayed unmatched. Germline CDR1 SGHRS, CDR2 YFSETQ. CDR3 length equals 15 residues. CDR3 amino acids: CASSLTGTDSYEQYF. The CDR3 region has the DNA TGCGCCAGCAGCTTGACCGGGACAGACTCCTACGAGCAGTACTTC.

This clone was observed once. The V gene is TRBV11-2, the J gene TRBJ2-7, with a tentative D call TRBD1 (5 bases). Trimming shortened V by 0 bases and J by 4 bases, and 7 bases separated the two germline ends. Germline lookup yields CDR1 SGHAT and CDR2 FQNNGV. The CDR3 runs 13 residues. The CDR3 DNA follows: TGTGCCAGCAGCTTAGATTCAGGGTACGAGCAGTACTTC. Translated: CASSLDSGYEQYF. Full variable domain (missing parts from reference TRBV11-2 and TRBJ2-7): EAGVAQSPRYKIIEKRQSVAFWCNPISGHATLYWYQQILGQGPKLLIQFQNNGVVDDSQLPKDRFSAERLKGVDSTLKIQPAKLEDSAVYLCASSLDSGYEQYFGPGTRLTVT.

The J gene is TRBJ2-5, the V gene TRBV11-2; tentatively, D is TRBD2 (5 bases). The CDR3 extends over 14 amino acids. V lost 5 bases and J 3 bases, leaving 13 bases between the germline ends. From germline, CDR1 is SGHAT and CDR2 FQNNGV. The CDR3 DNA reads TGTGCCAGCAGCAGGAGACTGGAGGAAGAGACCCAGTACTTC. Encoded protein: CASSRRLEEETQYF.

The chain uses TRBV25-1 and TRBJ1-2; 9 positions match TRBD1. The CDR3 is made up of 14 amino acids. V was pared by 1 base and J by 5 bases, with 2 bases of the junction left unmatched. CDR1 and CDR2 from the germline V gene are MGHDK and SYGVNS. The CDR3 DNA is TGTGCCAGCAGTGAATCACAGGGGGCGTATGGCTACACCTTC. Residues: CASSESQGAYGYTF.

V gene TRBV29-1 combines with J gene TRBJ2-1; 7 bases are shared with TRBD2. This CDR3 is built from 15 residues. Germline trimming cut 7 bases from V and 5 bases from J; bases unmatched to any gene: 14. The germline V gene has CDR1 SQVTM and CDR2 ANQGSEA. This CDR3 reads CSARPGTTLHNEQFF. The CDR3 DNA sequence: TGCAGCGCAAGGCCCGGGACTACACTTCACAATGAGCAGTTCTTC.

The J gene is TRBJ1-5, the V gene TRBV7-2; weak D call: TRBD1 (5 bases). The CDR3 totals 13 residues. Germline loops: CDR1 SGHTA, CDR2 FQGNSA. The ends were cut back, 1 base at V and 9 bases at J, with 10 bases in the middle. This chain's CDR3 is CASSLGGRWPQHF. The CDR3 bases are TGTGCCAGCAGCTTAGGGGGCAGGTGGCCCCAGCATTTT. Full variable domain (rest looked up from reference TRBV7-2 and TRBJ1-5): GAGVSQSPSNKVTEKGKDVELRCDPISGHTALYWYRQSLGQGLEFLIYFQGNSAPDKSGLPSDRFSAERTGGSVSTLTIQRTQQEDSAVYLCASSLGGRWPQHFGDGTRLSIL.

The V gene is TRBV7-2, the J gene TRBJ1-3, with D unresolved. Germline V gene data show CDR1 as SGHTA and CDR2 as FQGNSA. The CDR3 covers 14 residues. Trimming removed 3 bases from V and 1 base from J, with 7 bases in between. CDR3 bases: TGTGCCAGCAGCTTTCGGCGGTCTGGAAACACCATATATTTT. Amino acids: CASSFRRSGNTIYF.